A single sample gave rise to the 10 T cell receptor beta chains below, sequenced in a study of cytomegalovirus exposure and HLA in healthy donors. It was with 60 Vbeta and 13 Jbeta primers that the PCR ran. The protocol was immunoSEQ multiplex PCR, while the TCRdb copy is restricted to in-frame clones and leaves out a portion. Among under 100,000 clones listed, more than 70% were seen once. The sequenced sample was PBMCs. Source of these receptors: a middle-aged man in good health and CMV-seronegative.

The chain joins TRBV30 to TRBJ2-7; D may be TRBD2 (6 bases). V dropped 0 bases and J dropped 2 bases, with 8 bases sitting between them. CDR3 length: 13 amino acids. The germline gives CDR1 GTSNPN, CDR2 SVGIG (reference sequence). CDR3 residues: CAWSVSGPYEQYF. The CDR3 nucleotides read TGTGCCTGGAGTGTAAGCGGGCCCTACGAGCAGTACTTC.

The rearrangement joins TRBV11-2 to TRBJ2-5; 9 nucleotides line up with TRBD2. The end of the DNA fits TRBJ2-7 better, so the J call may be wrong. This CDR3 has 17 residues. In germline, CDR1 is SGHAT, CDR2 FQNNGV. CDR3: CASSLVASGVSSYEQYF. DNA for the CDR3: TGTGCCAGCAGCTTAGTAGCTAGCGGGGTTAGCTCCTACGAGCAGTACTTC.

V usage is TRBV5-6 and J usage is TRBJ2-2; the D gene is possibly TRBD1 (7 bases). The CDR3 covers 15 residues. CDR1 and CDR2 from the germline V gene are SGHDT and YYEEEE. V lost 4 bases and J lost 0, with 10 bases in between. CDR3 region: CASSQGGTNTGELFF. CDR3 DNA: TGTGCCAGCAGCCAGGGGGGTACGAACACCGGGGAGCTGTTTTTT.

The chain combines TRBV28 with TRBJ1-1, with D possibly TRBD1 on 6 matching bases. CDR3 length equals 13 residues. In germline, CDR1 is MDHEN, CDR2 SYDVKM. Trimming left V 8 bases short and J 3 bases short, with 13 bases between. The CDR3 reads CASGAHRDTEAFF. CDR3 DNA: TGTGCCAGCGGGGCCCACAGGGACACTGAAGCTTTCTTT. The entire variable domain, with the rest obtained from reference TRBV28 and TRBJ1-1, is as follows: DVKVTQSSRYLVKRTGEKVFLECVQDMDHENMFWYRQDPGLGLRLIYFSYDVKMKEKGDIPEGYSVSREKKERFSLILESASTNQTSMYLCASGAHRDTEAFFGQGTRLTVV.

V is TRBV5-1 and J is TRBJ2-7, with 12 positions matching TRBD1. The V gene's germline CDR1 is SGHRS and CDR2 YFSETQ. The CDR3 totals 15 residues. Trimming cost V 3 bases and J 2 bases; bases outside gene matches: 3. The CDR3 protein is CASSWGQGATYEQYF. The CDR3 coding sequence is TGCGCCAGCAGCTGGGGACAGGGGGCCACCTACGAGCAGTACTTC.

The rearrangement links TRBV5-1 to TRBJ2-5, with 10 bases matching TRBD1. Germline lookup yields CDR1 SGHRS and CDR2 YFSETQ. V trimming: 8 bases; J trimming: 7 bases; junction bases outside the gene matches: 14. The CDR3 has 15 residues. The CDR3 is CASMTGGLQMGTQYF. For the CDR3, the DNA is TGCGCCAGTATGACAGGGGGCCTCCAAATGGGGACCCAGTACTTC.

This sequence joins TRBV4-3 and TRBJ1-4; maybe TRBD1 (5 bases). Germline V gene data show CDR1 as LGHNA and CDR2 as YSLEER. V lost 0 bases to trimming and J lost 8 bases, with 16 bases between them. The CDR3 totals 16 residues. The CDR3 is CASSQDFARESEKLFF. Here the CDR3 DNA reads TGCGCCAGCAGCCAAGATTTTGCCAGGGAATCCGAAAAACTGTTTTTT.

The rearrangement links TRBV29-1 to TRBJ1-1, with D hard to call. CDR3 length: 14 residues. The ends were cut back, 3 bases at V and 5 bases at J, with 16 bases in the middle. Germline-derived CDR1 and CDR2 are SQVTM and ANQGSEA. The DNA of the CDR3 is TGCAGCGTTGATTACCGGATGAAGGAGACTGAAGCTTTCTTT. As protein: CSVDYRMKETEAFF.

V usage is TRBV4-3 and J usage is TRBJ2-3, with TRBD2 as a possible D gene (6 bases). The CDR3 runs to 14 residues. The V gene's germline CDR1 is LGHNA and CDR2 YSLEER. The V and J ends lost 4 bases and 1 base respectively, with 9 bases between them. CDR3 sequence: CASSRDFRTDTQYF. The CDR3 DNA follows: TGCGCCAGCAGCCGGGACTTTCGCACAGATACGCAGTATTTT.

The table lists this clone with a few counts. The chain has TRBV6-1 and TRBJ1-4, with 9 bases identical to TRBD1. V was pared by 6 bases and J by 7 bases, with 9 bases of the junction left unmatched. The CDR3 sequence is 15 residues long. Germline V gene lookup returns CDR1 MNHNS and CDR2 SASEGT. CDR3 region: CASRLQGALSEKLFF. In DNA form, the CDR3 reads TGTGCCAGCAGGTTACAGGGGGCTTTGAGTGAAAAACTGTTTTTT.